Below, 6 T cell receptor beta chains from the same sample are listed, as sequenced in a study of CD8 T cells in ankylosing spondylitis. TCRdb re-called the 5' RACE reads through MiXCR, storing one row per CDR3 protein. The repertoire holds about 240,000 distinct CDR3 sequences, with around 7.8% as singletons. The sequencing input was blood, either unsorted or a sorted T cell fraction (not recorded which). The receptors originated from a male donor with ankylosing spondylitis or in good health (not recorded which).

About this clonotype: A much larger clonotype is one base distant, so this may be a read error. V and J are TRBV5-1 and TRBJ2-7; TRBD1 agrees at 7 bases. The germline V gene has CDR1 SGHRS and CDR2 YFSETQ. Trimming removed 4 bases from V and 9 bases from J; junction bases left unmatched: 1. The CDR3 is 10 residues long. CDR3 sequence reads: CASSPGGQYF. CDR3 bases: TGCGCCAGCAGCCCAGGGGGGCAGTACTTC.

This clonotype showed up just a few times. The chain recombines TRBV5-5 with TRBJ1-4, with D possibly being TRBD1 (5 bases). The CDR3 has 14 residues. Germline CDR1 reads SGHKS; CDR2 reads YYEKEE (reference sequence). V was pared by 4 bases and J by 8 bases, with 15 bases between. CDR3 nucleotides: TGTGCCAGCAGCCGGGAGGGGCTGGGGGAAAAACTGTTTTTT. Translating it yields CASSREGLGEKLFF.

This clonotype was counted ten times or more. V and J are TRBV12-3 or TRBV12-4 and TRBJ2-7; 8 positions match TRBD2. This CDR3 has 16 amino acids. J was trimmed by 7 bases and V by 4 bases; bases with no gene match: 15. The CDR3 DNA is TGTGCCAGCAGTTCCTATAGCGGGAATCCGCGTGGGGAGCAGTACTTC. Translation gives CASSSYSGNPRGEQYF.

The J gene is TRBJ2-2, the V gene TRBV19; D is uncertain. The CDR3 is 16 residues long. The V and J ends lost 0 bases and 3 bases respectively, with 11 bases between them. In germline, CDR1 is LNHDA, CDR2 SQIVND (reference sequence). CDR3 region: CASSIDLASYTGELFF. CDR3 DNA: TGTGCCAGTAGTATAGATTTGGCCAGCTACACCGGGGAGCTGTTTTTT.

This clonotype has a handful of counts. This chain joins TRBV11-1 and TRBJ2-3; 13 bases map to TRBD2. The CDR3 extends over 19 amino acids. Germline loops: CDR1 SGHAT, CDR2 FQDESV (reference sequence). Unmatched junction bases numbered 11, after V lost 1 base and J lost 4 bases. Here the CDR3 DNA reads TGTGCCAGCAGCTTAGGACTAGCGGGGGGAACGGTCCGGGCAGATACGCAGTATTTT. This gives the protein CASSLGLAGGTVRADTQYF.

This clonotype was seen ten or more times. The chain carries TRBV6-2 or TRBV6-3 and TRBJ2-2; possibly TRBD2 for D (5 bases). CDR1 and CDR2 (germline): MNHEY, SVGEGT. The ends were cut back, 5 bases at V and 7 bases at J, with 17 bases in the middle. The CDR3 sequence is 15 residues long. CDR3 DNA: TGTGCCAGCAGTACACTCCGAGGGTTCGGCGGGGAGCTGTTTTTT. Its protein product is CASSTLRGFGGELFF.